The 17 T cell receptor beta chains below all came from one sample that was sequenced in a study of cytomegalovirus exposure and HLA in healthy donors. Primers: 60 Vbeta forward and 13 Jbeta reverse. Profiling relied on immunoSEQ multiplex PCR, and the TCRdb table lists in-frame clones only, not all of them. In the table there are some 140,000 clones, about 80% of which are singletons. Sample: PBMCs. These receptors were collected from a man between 25 and 39 years old in good health and CMV-seropositive.

The chain has TRBV5-1 and TRBJ1-1; 9 nucleotides match TRBD1. Germline values: CDR1 SGHRS, CDR2 YFSETQ. The CDR3 has 15 residues. Unmatched junction bases numbered 4, after V lost 0 bases and J lost 4 bases. The CDR3 here is CASSLVQGAGTEAFF. CDR3 nucleotides: TGCGCCAGCAGCTTGGTACAGGGGGCCGGCACTGAAGCTTTCTTT.

Comments on this clone: Additional DNA sequences in this sample encode the identical CDR3. The chain recombines TRBV7-9 with TRBJ1-2; 7 bases map to TRBD1. The CDR3 is 13 amino acids. J lost 3 bases, V lost 5 bases, and 3 bases had no gene match. Germline CDR1 is SEHNR and CDR2 is FQNEAQ (reference sequence). CDR3 amino acids: CASSLGQDYGYTF. The CDR3 bases are TGTGCCAGCAGCCTAGGACAGGACTATGGCTACACCTTC.

The chain combines TRBV5-6 with TRBJ2-7; 8 bases match TRBD2. The CDR3 has 15 residues. V dropped 2 bases and J dropped 6; count of bases not matched to a gene: 10. Germline values: CDR1 SGHDT, CDR2 YYEEEE. In nucleotides, the CDR3 is TGTGCCAGCAGCTTACCGGGACTAGGCTCGACCGAGCAGTACTTC. Amino acid sequence: CASSLPGLGSTEQYF.

The V and J genes are TRBV7-2 and TRBJ1-2; D might be TRBD1 (5 bases). The CDR3 is 14 amino acids. V lost 3 bases, J lost 8 bases, and 16 bases lay in between. The V gene's germline CDR1 is SGHTA and CDR2 FQGNSA. The CDR3 region has the DNA TGTGCCAGCAGCTTCTCGGAGGGGCGATGGGGCTACACCTTC. The encoded protein is CASSFSEGRWGYTF.

The chain links TRBV7-9 to TRBJ2-3; D possibly corresponds to TRBD1 (5 bases). The CDR3 has 13 amino acids. V shed 1 base and J shed 4 bases, with 6 bases lying between them. CDR1 is SEHNR, CDR2 FQNEAQ, per germline (reference sequence). The CDR3 loop reads CASSLEGSDTQYF. The CDR3 nucleotides read TGTGCCAGCAGCTTAGAGGGGTCAGATACGCAGTATTTT.

The chain combines TRBV5-6 with TRBJ2-3; 7 bases align to TRBD2. V was clipped by 4 bases and J by 4 bases; unmatched bases: 12. Germline lookup yields CDR1 SGHDT and CDR2 YYEEEE. The CDR3 is 16 amino acids. This CDR3 is CASSPPWQGGADTQYF. The CDR3 coding sequence is TGTGCCAGCAGCCCCCCCTGGCAGGGAGGGGCAGATACGCAGTATTTT.

The V call is TRBV6-1, the J call TRBJ2-3; 8 bases agree with TRBD1. The CDR3 contains 14 residues. Trimming took 1 base from V and 6 from J; bases not matched to a gene: 3. Germline V gene sequence: CDR1 MNHNS, CDR2 SASEGT. This CDR3 reads CASSEGTGLDTQYF. The CDR3 nucleotides read TGTGCCAGCAGTGAAGGGACAGGGCTCGATACGCAGTATTTT.

The chain combines TRBV27 with TRBJ2-1; 7 nucleotides agree with TRBD2. V lost 5 bases to trimming and J lost 10 bases; unmatched junction nucleotides: 14. This CDR3 region has 15 residues. Germline loops: CDR1 MNHEY, CDR2 SMNVEV (reference sequence). The CDR3 DNA reads as TGTGCCAGCAGTCTCGCTAGCGGCCCCCCGGGGGAGCAGTTCTTC. Its translation: CASSLASGPPGEQFF.

The V call is TRBV7-9, the J call TRBJ2-7; 10 positions agree with TRBD2. From germline, CDR1 is SEHNR and CDR2 FQNEAQ (reference sequence). The CDR3 totals 16 residues. J gave up 2 bases and V 5 bases, and 9 bases lay outside the gene matches. CDR3 nucleotides: TGTGCCAGCAGCCAAGCTACTAGCGGGAAAACCTACGAGCAGTACTTC. Protein: CASSQATSGKTYEQYF.

The chain combines TRBV7-2 with TRBJ1-1; possible D gene TRBD1, 5 bases. Trimming pared 5 bases from V and 1 base from J, leaving 14 bases between. Germline CDR1 SGHTA, CDR2 FQGNSA. The length of the CDR3 is 15 residues. In nucleotides, the CDR3 is TGTGCCAGCAGCCCTGGAGGGACTCCGAACACTGAAGCTTTCTTT. Protein product: CASSPGGTPNTEAFF.

The chain combines TRBV29-1 with TRBJ2-3, with D possibly matching TRBD2 (5 bases). V was clipped by 5 bases and J by 3 bases, with 9 bases between them. The CDR3 has 12 residues. Germline CDR1 SQVTM, CDR2 ANQGSEA. CDR3 sequence reads: CSVNTGTDTQYF. The DNA for the CDR3 is TGCAGCGTTAACACGGGAACAGATACGCAGTATTTT.

The gene calls are TRBV4-1 and TRBJ2-7, with 7 bases lining up with TRBD1. The trim removed 4 bases at V and 2 bases at J, leaving 11 bases unmatched. CDR1 and CDR2 (germline): MGHRA, YSYEKL. The CDR3 contains 16 residues. CDR3 sequence: CASSPSNRGDTYEQYF. CDR3 DNA: TGCGCCAGCAGCCCTTCCAACAGGGGCGACACCTACGAGCAGTACTTC.

This sequence joins TRBV5-1 and TRBJ2-7; TRBD1 matches 10 bases. V trimming: 2 bases; J trimming: 7 bases; junction bases outside the gene matches: 6. There are 14 residues in the CDR3. From germline, CDR1 is SGHRS and CDR2 YFSETQ. The CDR3 is CASSLSGTGEEQYF. CDR3 DNA: TGCGCCAGCAGCTTATCCGGGACAGGGGAAGAGCAGTACTTC.

V usage is TRBV10-3 and J usage is TRBJ1-1; TRBD1 agrees at 7 bases. CDR1 and CDR2 from the germline V gene are ENHRY and SYGVKD. Unmatched junction bases numbered 4, after V lost 3 bases and J lost 3 bases. The CDR3 length is 14 residues. CDR3 sequence: CAISDSTGYTEAFF. DNA for the CDR3: TGTGCCATCAGTGACTCGACAGGGTACACTGAAGCTTTCTTT.

The chain uses TRBV28 and TRBJ2-1; TRBD2 might be the D (5 bases). V gave up 4 bases and J gave up 5 bases, with 15 bases separating them. Germline lookup yields CDR1 MDHEN and CDR2 SYDVKM. The CDR3 has 15 amino acids. DNA of the CDR3: TGTGCCAGCAGTTCCACTAGTTTTCCTAACAATGAGCAGTTCTTC. Its translation: CASSSTSFPNNEQFF.

Remarks on this clone: The junction shows a germline mismatch at one end, possibly a read error. This chain connects TRBV5-1 to TRBJ2-2; the D is unclear. Germline assignment: CDR1 SGHRS and CDR2 YFSETQ. CDR3 length: 15 residues. As DNA, the CDR3 is TGCGCCAGCAGCTTCCTGGCCACGAAAACCGGGGAGCTGTTTTTT. This translates into CASSFLATKTGELFF.

The V and J genes are TRBV5-4 and TRBJ2-1; TRBD1 matches at 7 bases. With 4 bases clipped from V and 8 bases from J, the junction kept 21 bases outside the gene matches. The CDR3 runs to 18 residues. Germline-derived CDR1 and CDR2 are SGHNT and YYREEE (reference sequence). Here the CDR3 DNA reads TGTGCCAGCAGCCCATCAGGGGGAAGATTACTTGTTCCGGATGAGCAGTTCTTC. Its protein is CASSPSGGRLLVPDEQFF.